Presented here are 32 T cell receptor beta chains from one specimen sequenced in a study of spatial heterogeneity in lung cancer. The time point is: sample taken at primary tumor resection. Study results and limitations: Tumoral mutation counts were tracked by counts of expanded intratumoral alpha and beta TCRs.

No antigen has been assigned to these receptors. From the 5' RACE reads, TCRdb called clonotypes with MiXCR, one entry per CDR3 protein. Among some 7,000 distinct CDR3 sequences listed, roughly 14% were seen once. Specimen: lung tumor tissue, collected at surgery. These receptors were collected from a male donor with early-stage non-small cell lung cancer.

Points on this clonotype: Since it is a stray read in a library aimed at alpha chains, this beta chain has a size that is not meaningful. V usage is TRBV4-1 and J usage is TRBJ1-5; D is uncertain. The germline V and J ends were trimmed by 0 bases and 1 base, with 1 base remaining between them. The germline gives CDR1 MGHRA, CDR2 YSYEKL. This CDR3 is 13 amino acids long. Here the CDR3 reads CASSQESNQPQHF. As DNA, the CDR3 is TGCGCCAGCAGCCAAGAGAGCAATCAGCCCCAGCATTTT.

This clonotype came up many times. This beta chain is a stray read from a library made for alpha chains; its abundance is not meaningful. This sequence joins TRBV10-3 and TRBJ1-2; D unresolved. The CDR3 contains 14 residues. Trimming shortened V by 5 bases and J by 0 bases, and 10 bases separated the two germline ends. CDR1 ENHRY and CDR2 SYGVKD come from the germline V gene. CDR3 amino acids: CAISNPTTNYGYTF. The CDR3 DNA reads TGTGCCATCAGTAATCCGACTACTAACTATGGCTACACCTTC.

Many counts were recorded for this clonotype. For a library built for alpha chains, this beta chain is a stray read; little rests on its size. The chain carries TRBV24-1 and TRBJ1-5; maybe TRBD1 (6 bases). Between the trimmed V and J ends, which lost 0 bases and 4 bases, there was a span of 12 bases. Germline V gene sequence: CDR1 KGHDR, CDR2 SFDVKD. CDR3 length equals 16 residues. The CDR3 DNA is TGTGCCACCAGTGATTTGCCTTTGGGACAAAATCAGCCCCAGCATTTT. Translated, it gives CATSDLPLGQNQPQHF.

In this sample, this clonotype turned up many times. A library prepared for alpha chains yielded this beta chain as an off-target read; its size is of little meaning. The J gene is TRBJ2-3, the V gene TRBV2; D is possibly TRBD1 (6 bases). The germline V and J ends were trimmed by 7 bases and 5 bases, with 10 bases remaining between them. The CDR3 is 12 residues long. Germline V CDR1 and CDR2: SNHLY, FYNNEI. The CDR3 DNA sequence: TGTGCCAGCACGGACAGCCGAGATACGCAGTATTTT. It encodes CASTDSRDTQYF.

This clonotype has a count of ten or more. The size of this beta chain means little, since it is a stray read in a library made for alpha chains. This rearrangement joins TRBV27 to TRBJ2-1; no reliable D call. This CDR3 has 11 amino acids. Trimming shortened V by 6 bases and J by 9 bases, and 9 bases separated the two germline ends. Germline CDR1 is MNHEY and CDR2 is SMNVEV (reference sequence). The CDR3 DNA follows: TGTGCCAGCAGCTATAGTGGTGAGCAGTTCTTC. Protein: CASSYSGEQFF.

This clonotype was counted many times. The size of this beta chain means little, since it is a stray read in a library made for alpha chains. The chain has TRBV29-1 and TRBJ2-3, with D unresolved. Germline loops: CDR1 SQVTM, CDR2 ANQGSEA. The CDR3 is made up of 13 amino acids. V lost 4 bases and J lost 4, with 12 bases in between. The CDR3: CSVASSGADTQYF. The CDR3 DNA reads TGCAGCGTTGCCTCTTCGGGCGCAGATACGCAGTATTTT.

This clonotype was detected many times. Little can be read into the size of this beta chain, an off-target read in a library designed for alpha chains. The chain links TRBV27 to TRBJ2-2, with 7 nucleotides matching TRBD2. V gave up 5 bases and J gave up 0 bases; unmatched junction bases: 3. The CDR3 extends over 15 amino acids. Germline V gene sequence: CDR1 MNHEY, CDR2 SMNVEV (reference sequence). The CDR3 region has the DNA TGTGCCAGCAGTAGCGGGGTGGCGAACACCGGGGAGCTGTTTTTT. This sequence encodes CASSSGVANTGELFF.

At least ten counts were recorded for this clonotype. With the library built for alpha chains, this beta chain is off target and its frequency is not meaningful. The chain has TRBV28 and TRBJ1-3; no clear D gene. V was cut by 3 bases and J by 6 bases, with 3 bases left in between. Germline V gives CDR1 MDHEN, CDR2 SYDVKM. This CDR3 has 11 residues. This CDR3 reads CASSFKNTIYF. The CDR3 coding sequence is TGTGCCAGCAGTTTCAAAAACACCATATATTTT.

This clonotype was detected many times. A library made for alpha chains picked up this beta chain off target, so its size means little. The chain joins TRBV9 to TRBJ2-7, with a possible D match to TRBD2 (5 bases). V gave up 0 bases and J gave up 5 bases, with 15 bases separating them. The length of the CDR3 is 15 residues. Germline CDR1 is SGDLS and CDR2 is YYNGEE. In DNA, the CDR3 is TGTGCCAGCAGCGTAGGGCACGGGAAAGAAGACGAGCAGTACTTC. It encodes CASSVGHGKEDEQYF.

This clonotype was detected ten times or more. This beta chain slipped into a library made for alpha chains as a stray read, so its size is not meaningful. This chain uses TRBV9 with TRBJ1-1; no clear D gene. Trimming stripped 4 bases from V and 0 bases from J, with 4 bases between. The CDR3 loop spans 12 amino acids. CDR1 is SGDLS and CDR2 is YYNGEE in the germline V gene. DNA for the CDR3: TGTGCCAGCAGCCCACTGAACACTGAAGCTTTCTTT. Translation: CASSPLNTEAFF.

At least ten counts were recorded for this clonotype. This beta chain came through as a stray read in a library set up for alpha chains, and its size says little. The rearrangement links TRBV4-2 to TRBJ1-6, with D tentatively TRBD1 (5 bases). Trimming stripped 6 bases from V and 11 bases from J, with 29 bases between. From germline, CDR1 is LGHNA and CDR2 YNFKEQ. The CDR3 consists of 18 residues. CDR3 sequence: CASRGLTGRGVVGTPLHF. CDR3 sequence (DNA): TGTGCCAGCAGGGGGCTCACGGGGCGCGGAGTAGTGGGTACACCCCTCCACTTT.

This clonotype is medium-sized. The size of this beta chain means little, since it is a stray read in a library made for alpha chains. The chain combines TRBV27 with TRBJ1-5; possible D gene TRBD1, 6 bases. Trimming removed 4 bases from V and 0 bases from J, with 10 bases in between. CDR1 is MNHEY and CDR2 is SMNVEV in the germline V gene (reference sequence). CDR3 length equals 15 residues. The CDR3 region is CASSSWTDSNQPQHF. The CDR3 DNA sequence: TGTGCCAGCAGTTCGTGGACAGATAGCAATCAGCCCCAGCATTTT.

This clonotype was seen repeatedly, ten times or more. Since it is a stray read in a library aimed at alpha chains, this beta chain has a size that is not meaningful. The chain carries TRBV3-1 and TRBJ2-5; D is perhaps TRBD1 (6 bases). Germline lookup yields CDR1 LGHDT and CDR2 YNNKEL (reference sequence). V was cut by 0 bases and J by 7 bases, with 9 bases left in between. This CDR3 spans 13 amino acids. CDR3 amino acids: CASSQDGQSTQYF. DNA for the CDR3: TGTGCCAGCAGCCAAGATGGACAGTCGACCCAGTACTTC.

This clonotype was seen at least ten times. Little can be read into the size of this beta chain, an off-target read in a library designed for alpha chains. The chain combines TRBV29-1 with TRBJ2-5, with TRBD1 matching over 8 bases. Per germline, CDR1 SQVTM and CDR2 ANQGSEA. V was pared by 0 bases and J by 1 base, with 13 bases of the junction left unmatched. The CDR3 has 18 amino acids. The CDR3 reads CSVEDPRTGCRCQETQYF. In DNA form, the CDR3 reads TGCAGCGTTGAAGATCCCCGGACAGGGTGTAGGTGCCAAGAGACCCAGTACTTC. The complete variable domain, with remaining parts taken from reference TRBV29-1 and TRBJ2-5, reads SAVISQKPSRDICQRGTSLTIQCQVDSQVTMMFWYRQQPGQSLTLIATANQGSEATYESGFVIDKFPISRPNLTFSTLTVSNMSPEDSSIYLCSVEDPRTGCRCQETQYFGPGTRLLVL.

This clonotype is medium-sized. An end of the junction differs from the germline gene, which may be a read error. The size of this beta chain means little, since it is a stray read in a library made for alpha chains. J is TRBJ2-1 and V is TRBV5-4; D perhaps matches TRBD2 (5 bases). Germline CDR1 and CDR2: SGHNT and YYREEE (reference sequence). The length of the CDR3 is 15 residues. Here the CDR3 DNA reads TGTGCCAGCAGTTTGGCCAGCTTAGGGAGAAATGAGCAGTTCTTC. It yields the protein CASSLASLGRNEQFF.

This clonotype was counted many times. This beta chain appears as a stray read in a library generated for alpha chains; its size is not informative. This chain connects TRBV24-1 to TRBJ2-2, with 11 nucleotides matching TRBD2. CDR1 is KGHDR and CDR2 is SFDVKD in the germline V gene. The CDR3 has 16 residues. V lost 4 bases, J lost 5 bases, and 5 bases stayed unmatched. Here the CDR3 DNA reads TGTGCCACCAGTGACCCCACTAGCGGGAGAACCGGGGAGCTGTTTTTT. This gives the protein CATSDPTSGRTGELFF.

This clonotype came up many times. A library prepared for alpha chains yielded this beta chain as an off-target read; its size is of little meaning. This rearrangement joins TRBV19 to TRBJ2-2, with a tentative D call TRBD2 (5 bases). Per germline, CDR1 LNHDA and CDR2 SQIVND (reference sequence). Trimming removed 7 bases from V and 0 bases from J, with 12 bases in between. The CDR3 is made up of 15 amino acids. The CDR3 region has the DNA TGTGCCAGTATTTCGCGGGTCGCGAACACCGGGGAGCTGTTTTTT. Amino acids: CASISRVANTGELFF.

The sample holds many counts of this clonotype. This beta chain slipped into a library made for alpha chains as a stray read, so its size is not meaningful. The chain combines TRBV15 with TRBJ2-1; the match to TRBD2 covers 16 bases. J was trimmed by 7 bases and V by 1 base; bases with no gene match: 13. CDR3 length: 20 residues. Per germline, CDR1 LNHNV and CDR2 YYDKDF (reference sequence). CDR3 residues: CATSRVTGLAGGRAENEQFF. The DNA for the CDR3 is TGTGCCACCAGCAGAGTAACGGGACTAGCGGGGGGGCGAGCCGAAAATGAGCAGTTCTTC.

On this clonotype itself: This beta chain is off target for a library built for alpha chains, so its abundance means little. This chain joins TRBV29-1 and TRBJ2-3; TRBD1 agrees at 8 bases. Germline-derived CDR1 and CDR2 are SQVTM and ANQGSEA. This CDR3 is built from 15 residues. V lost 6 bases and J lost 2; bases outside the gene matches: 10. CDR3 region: CSVNGQGIDTDTQYF. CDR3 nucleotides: TGCAGCGTAAACGGACAGGGTATAGACACAGATACGCAGTATTTT.

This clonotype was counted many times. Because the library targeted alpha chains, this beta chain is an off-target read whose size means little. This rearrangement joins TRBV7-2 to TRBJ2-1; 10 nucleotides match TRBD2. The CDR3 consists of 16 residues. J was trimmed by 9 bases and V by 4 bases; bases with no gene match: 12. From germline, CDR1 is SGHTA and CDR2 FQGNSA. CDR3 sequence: CASSSRTSGGAAEQFF. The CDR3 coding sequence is TGTGCCAGCAGCTCCCGAACGAGCGGGGGGGCCGCTGAGCAGTTCTTC.

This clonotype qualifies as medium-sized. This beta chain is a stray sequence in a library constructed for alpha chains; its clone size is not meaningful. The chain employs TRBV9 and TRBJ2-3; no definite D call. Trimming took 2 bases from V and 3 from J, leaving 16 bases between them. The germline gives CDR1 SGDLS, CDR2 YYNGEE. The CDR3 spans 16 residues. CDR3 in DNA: TGTGCCAGCAGCGTCGGAGCGAAAGTTGATACAGATACGCAGTATTTT. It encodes CASSVGAKVDTDTQYF.

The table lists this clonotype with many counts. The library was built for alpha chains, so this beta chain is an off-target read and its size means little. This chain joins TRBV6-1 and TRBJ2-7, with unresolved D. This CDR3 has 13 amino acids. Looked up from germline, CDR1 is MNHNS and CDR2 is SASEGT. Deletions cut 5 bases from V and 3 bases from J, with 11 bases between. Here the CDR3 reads CASSQVVVYEQYV. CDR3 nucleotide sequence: TGTGCCAGCAGTCAAGTGGTCGTCTACGAGCAGTACGTC.

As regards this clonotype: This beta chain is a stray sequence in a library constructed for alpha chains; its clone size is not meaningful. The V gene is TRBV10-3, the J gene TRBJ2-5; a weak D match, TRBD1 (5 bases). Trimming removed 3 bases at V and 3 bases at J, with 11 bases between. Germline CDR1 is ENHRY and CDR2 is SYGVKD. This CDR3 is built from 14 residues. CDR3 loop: CAISENTDKETQYF. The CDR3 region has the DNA TGTGCCATCAGTGAAAACACGGACAAAGAGACCCAGTACTTC.

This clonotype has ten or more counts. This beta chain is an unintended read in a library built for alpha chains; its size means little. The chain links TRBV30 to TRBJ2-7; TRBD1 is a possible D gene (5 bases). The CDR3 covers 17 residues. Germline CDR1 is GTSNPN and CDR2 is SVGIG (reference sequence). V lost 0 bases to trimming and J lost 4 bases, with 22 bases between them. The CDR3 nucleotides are TGTGCCTGGAGTGTACGAATAGGGGCGGACCTGGGTTACGAGCAGTACGTC. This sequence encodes CAWSVRIGADLGYEQYV.

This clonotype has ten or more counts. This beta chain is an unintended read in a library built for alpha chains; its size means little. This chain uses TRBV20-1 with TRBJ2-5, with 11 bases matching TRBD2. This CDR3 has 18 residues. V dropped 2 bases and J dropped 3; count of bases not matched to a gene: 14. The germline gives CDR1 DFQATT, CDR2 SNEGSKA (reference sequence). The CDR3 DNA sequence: TGCAGTGCTAGACCTCACCTACTAGCGGGAGTATTCGAAGAGACCCAGTACTTC. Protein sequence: CSARPHLLAGVFEETQYF.

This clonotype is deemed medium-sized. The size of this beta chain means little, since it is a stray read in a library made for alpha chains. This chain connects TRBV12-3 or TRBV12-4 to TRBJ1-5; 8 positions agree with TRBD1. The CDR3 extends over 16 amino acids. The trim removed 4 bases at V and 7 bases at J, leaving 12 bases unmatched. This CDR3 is CASSWSAPGGSQPQHF. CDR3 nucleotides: TGTGCCAGCAGTTGGTCGGCCCCAGGGGGCTCGCAGCCCCAGCATTTT.

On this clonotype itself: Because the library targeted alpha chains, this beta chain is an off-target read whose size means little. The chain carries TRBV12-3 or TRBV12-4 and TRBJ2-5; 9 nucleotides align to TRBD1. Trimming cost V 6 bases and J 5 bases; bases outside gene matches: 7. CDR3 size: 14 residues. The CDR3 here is CASSHGTGPETQYF. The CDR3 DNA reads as TGTGCCAGCAGCCACGGGACAGGGCCGGAGACCCAGTACTTC.

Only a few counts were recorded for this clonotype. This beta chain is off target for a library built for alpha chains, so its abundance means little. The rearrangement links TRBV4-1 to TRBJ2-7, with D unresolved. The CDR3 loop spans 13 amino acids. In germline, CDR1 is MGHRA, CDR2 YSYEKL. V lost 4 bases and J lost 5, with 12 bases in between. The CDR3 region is CASSLQENDEQYF. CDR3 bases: TGCGCCAGCAGCCTCCAGGAGAACGACGAGCAGTACTTC.

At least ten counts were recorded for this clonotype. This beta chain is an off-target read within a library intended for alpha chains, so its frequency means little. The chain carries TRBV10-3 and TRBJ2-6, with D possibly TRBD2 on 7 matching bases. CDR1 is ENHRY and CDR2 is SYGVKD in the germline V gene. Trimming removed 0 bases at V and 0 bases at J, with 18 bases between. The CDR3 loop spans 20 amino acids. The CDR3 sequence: CAISESGAGAQSSGANVLTF. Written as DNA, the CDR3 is TGTGCCATCAGTGAGTCGGGTGCGGGGGCTCAATCCTCTGGGGCCAACGTCCTGACTTTC.

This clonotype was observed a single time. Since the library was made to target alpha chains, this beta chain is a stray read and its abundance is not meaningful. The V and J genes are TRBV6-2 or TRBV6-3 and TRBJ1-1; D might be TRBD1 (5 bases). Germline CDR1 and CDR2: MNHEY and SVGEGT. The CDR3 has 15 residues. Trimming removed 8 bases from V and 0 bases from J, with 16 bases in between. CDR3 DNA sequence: TGTGCCAGCCGTCCAGGGCGTATAATGAACACTGAAGCTTTCTTT. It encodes CASRPGRIMNTEAFF.

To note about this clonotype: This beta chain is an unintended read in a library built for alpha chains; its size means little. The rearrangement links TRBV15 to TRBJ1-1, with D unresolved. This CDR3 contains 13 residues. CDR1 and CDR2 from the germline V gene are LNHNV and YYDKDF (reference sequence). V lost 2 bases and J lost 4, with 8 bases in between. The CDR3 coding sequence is TGTGCCACCAGCAGATCAGGAGGCACTGAAGCTTTCTTT. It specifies CATSRSGGTEAFF.

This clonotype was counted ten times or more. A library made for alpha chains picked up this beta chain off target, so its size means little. The DNA of the CDR3 is TGTGCCAGCAGTTTTTATAGCGGGAGGGCCTTGAATGAGCAGTTCTTC. Translation: CASSFYSGRALNEQFF. The chain couples TRBV12-3 or TRBV12-4 to TRBJ2-1; 11 positions match TRBD2. V lost 3 bases, J lost 7 bases, and 8 bases stayed unmatched. The CDR3 totals 16 residues.